This entry describes one TCR beta chain. The table came from immunoSEQ multiplex PCR; TCRdb's copy has only in-frame clones and leaves some out. The sample includes hundreds of thousands of clones, 87% of them seen just once. The data were taken from a study of shared T cell receptors in the human thymus. The CDR3 contains 19 residues. The germline V gene encodes CDR1 SGHDN and CDR2 FVKESK. J gave up 2 bases and V 2 bases, and 11 bases lay outside the gene matches. This same sample was also taken into another study, of human thymus T cells. That investigation notes: Donation came from healthy Finnish infants having corrective surgery for congenital heart defects. Thymus pieces cut out during corrective heart surgery were the tissue that was used. What related research reported was that thymic repertoires overlapped highly among unrelated individuals.

Material for sequencing was thymocytes. The clonotype comes from a boy younger than two with a congenital heart defect. The chain links TRBV14 to TRBJ2-3; TRBD2 matches 12 bases. The CDR3 nucleotides are TGTGCCAGCAGCCAACGAGGACCTAGCGGGAGGGCCCTCACAGATACGCAGTATTTT. Amino acids: CASSQRGPSGRALTDTQYF. The complete variable domain, with remaining parts taken from reference TRBV14 and TRBJ2-3, reads EAGVTQFPSHSVIEKGQTVTLRCDPISGHDNLYWYRRVMGKEIKFLLHFVKESKQDESGMPNNRFLAERTGGTYSTLKVQPAELEDSGVYFCASSQRGPSGRALTDTQYFGPGTRLTVL.